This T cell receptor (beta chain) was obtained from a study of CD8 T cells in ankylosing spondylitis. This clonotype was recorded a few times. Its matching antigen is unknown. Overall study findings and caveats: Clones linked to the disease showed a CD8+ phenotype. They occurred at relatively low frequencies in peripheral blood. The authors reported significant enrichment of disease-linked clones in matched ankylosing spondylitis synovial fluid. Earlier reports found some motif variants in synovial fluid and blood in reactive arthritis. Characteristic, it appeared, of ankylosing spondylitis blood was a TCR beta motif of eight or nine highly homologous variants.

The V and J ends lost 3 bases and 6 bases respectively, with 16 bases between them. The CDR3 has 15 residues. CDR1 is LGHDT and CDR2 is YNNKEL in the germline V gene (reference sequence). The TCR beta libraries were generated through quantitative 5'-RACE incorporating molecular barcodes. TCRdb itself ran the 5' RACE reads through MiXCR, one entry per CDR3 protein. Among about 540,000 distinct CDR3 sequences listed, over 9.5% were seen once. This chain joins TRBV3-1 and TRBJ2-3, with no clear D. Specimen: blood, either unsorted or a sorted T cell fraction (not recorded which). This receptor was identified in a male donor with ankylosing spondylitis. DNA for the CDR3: TGTGCCAGCAGCCACCAAAGAGGAGAGGCGGATACGCAGTATTTT. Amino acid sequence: CASSHQRGEADTQYF.